One and the same sample provided the 11 T cell receptor beta chains below, sequenced in a study of CD8+ T cells in alopecia areata. Treatment described: oral pan-JAK inhibitor, 5-10 mg twice daily. Following RNA extraction, reverse transcription yielded cDNA that acted as the sequencing template. Sequencing was performed with immunoSEQ multiplex PCR; in TCRdb, only in-frame clones are kept and a portion is missing. The data show approximately 140,000 clones, with 86% seen just once and roughly 13% held by the top ten. The sequenced sample was CD8+ T cells sorted from blood, obtained at week 4, from a patient treated with tofacitinib. All receptors come from a human donor with alopecia areata.

This chain joins TRBV10-2 and TRBJ2-3; possibly TRBD2 for D (5 bases). Germline CDR1 WSHSY, CDR2 SAAADI. The CDR3 has 11 amino acids. V was trimmed by 4 bases and J by 6 bases, leaving 5 bases between them. CDR3 nucleotides: TGCGCCAGCAGTGCGGGGGATACGCAGTATTTT. Amino acids: CASSAGDTQYF.

The rearrangement links TRBV7-6 to TRBJ2-1, with 13 bases that match TRBD2. V gave up 2 bases and J gave up 5 bases; unmatched junction bases: 15. The CDR3 spans 20 residues. Per germline, CDR1 SGHVS and CDR2 FNYEAQ. In nucleotides, the CDR3 is TGTGCCAGCAGCTTACAGTCCGGGACTAGCGGGATATTTCGGGACAATGAGCAGTTCTTC. This sequence encodes CASSLQSGTSGIFRDNEQFF.

The V call is TRBV7-9, the J call TRBJ1-5, with D hard to call. V lost 1 base, J lost 6 bases, and 10 bases lay in between. This CDR3 has 14 residues. Germline CDR1 reads SEHNR; CDR2 reads FQNEAQ (reference sequence). DNA for the CDR3: TGTGCCAGCAGCTTAGTCGGCCCGAGTCAGCCCCAGCATTTT. Its protein is CASSLVGPSQPQHF.

The sample holds one count of this clone. The DNA of the CDR3 is TGCAGTGCTCTTCCTGGGCAATCGAACACTGAAGCTTTCTTT. It translates to CSALPGQSNTEAFF. The rearrangement uses TRBV29-1 and TRBJ1-1; D is uncertain. Germline V gene lookup returns CDR1 SQVTM and CDR2 ANQGSEA. This CDR3 region has 14 residues.

The J gene is TRBJ2-7, the V gene TRBV7-9; D remains ambiguous. The V gene lost 2 bases and the J gene lost 2 bases, with 4 bases spanning the gap. There are 12 residues in the CDR3. Per the germline V gene, CDR1 is SEHNR and CDR2 is FQNEAQ (reference sequence). In DNA, the CDR3 is TGTGCCAGCAGCTTAAACCCCTACGAGCAGTACTTC. Amino acids: CASSLNPYEQYF.

The chain carries TRBV27 and TRBJ2-7, with 9 bases aligning to TRBD2. CDR1 MNHEY and CDR2 SMNVEV come from the germline V gene (reference sequence). There are 15 residues in the CDR3. V gave up 0 bases and J gave up 3 bases; unmatched junction bases: 3. The chain's CDR3 is CASSLSASGIYEQYF. The CDR3 DNA reads TGTGCCAGCAGTTTATCTGCTAGCGGGATCTACGAGCAGTACTTC.

The V call is TRBV9, the J call TRBJ2-7, with D maybe TRBD2 (5 bases). Germline V gives CDR1 SGDLS, CDR2 YYNGEE. The CDR3 is 15 amino acids. Trimming took off 4 bases at V and 1 base at J, with 15 bases between the two ends. The CDR3 nucleotides read TGTGCCAGCAGCCCCTCCGGGGATCGGTCCTACGAGCAGTACTTC. This translates into CASSPSGDRSYEQYF.

The chain links TRBV23-1 to TRBJ1-1, with 11 bases that match TRBD1. TRBV23-1 is noted as an ORF with a role that remains uncertain. The CDR3 spans 17 residues. Trimming removed 6 bases from V and 2 bases from J; junction bases left unmatched: 11. The DNA of the CDR3 is TGCGCCAGCAGCCTCCGGGACAGGGGGTTTTATAACACTGAAGCTTTCTTT. It specifies CASSLRDRGFYNTEAFF.

The rearrangement uses TRBV13 and TRBJ2-2; 8 nucleotides line up with TRBD1. The CDR3 is 16 amino acids. Per the germline V gene, CDR1 is PRHDT and CDR2 is FYEKMQ (reference sequence). V shed 5 bases, J shed 3 bases, and the junction held 8 bases outside the gene matches. This chain's CDR3 is CASSPGQGVYTGELFF. CDR3 nucleotides: TGTGCCAGCAGCCCAGGACAGGGTGTTTACACCGGGGAGCTGTTTTTT.

The chain recombines TRBV18 with TRBJ1-2, with TRBD1 matching 9 bases. With 4 bases clipped from V and 6 bases from J, the junction kept 0 bases outside the gene matches. The CDR3 runs to 12 residues. Germline CDR1 and CDR2: KGHSH and LQKENI. In DNA, the CDR3 is TGTGCCAGCTCACGGGACAGGGATGGCTACACCTTC. Translation gives CASSRDRDGYTF.

The V and J genes are TRBV6-5 and TRBJ2-7; the D is unclear. The CDR3 spans 13 residues. V was shortened by 6 bases and J by 3 bases, with 12 bases between the two germline ends. Germline assignment: CDR1 MNHEY and CDR2 SVGAGI. The chain's CDR3 is CASSPGRIYEQYF. The CDR3 DNA follows: TGTGCCAGCAGCCCCGGACGGATCTACGAGCAGTACTTC.